This TCR beta chain was sequenced for a study of post-analysis software for immune sequencing data. The CDR3 spans 14 residues. Germline CDR1 is MNHEY and CDR2 is SMNVEV (reference sequence). The V and J ends lost 4 bases and 3 bases respectively, with 10 bases between them. This clonotype was seen a handful of times. The antigen is unknown. Overall study results and limits: A handful of TRBV segments were significantly more frequent in patients than in controls. TRBV5-6, TRBV5-1 and TRBV20-1 were among these segments.

Unique molecular identifiers had been added to the TCR beta cDNA libraries. TCRdb recomputed calls from the PCR reads with MiXCR, one row per CDR3 protein. The sample shows around 770,000 distinct CDR3 sequences, about 45% of them seen only once. The chain employs TRBV27 and TRBJ2-1; D might be TRBD1 or TRBD2, each matching 5 bases. The clonotype originates from a girl between 5 and 17 years old with multiple sclerosis. The sequenced sample was blood. The CDR3 loop reads CASSSGTVYNEQFF. The DNA for the CDR3 is TGTGCCAGCAGTTCCGGGACGGTCTACAATGAGCAGTTCTTC.